What follows are 23 T cell receptor beta chains derived from one specimen sequenced in a study of T-cell reconstitution after alpha-beta-depleted transplantation in children. Construction of the TCRbeta library involved unique molecular identifiers. TCRdb re-analysed the PCR reads in MiXCR, keeping a single row per CDR3 protein. Of over 200,000 distinct CDR3 sequences listed, around 9.9% are singletons. This sample comprised PBMCs, obtained before TCRalphabeta/CD19-depleted stem cell transplant. The receptors come from a child younger than two with acute myeloid leukemia, due to receive a stem cell transplant.

This clonotype was seen ten or more times. The J gene is TRBJ1-2, the V gene TRBV11-3, with 7 bases that match TRBD1. Per germline, CDR1 SGHNT and CDR2 YENEEA. The CDR3 has 16 residues. Germline trimming cut 0 bases from V and 2 bases from J; bases unmatched to any gene: 6. CDR3 sequence reads: CASSLEGRQGNYGYTF. The CDR3 bases are TGTGCCAGCAGCTTAGAGGGAAGACAGGGAAACTATGGCTACACCTTC.

This clonotype was seen at least ten times. The CDR3 DNA follows: TGTGCCAGCAGACCGGGACAGAGCAATCAGCCCCAGCATTTT. It specifies CASRPGQSNQPQHF. The chain uses TRBV27 and TRBJ1-5; 7 positions agree with TRBD1. CDR1 is MNHEY, CDR2 SMNVEV, per germline (reference sequence). Trimming took 6 bases from V and 1 from J; bases not matched to a gene: 3. The CDR3 has 14 amino acids.

This clonotype was observed many times. DNA of the CDR3: TGTGCCAGCAGCTTGACGGGAGTTACAGATACGCAGTATTTT. It encodes CASSLTGVTDTQYF. The chain couples TRBV7-2 to TRBJ2-3; maybe TRBD2 (6 bases). CDR3 size: 14 residues. V was shortened by 3 bases and J by 3 bases, with 10 bases between the two germline ends. Germline values: CDR1 SGHTA, CDR2 FQGNSA.

In its sample, this clonotype was seen many times. The chain uses TRBV5-1 and TRBJ1-2, with D perhaps TRBD1 (6 bases). CDR3 length: 17 amino acids. Looked up from germline, CDR1 is SGHRS and CDR2 is YFSETQ. V lost 0 bases to trimming and J lost 1 base, with 16 bases between them. CDR3 nucleotides: TGCGCCAGCAGCTTGGAGGGGGGTAGCGGCCTTAACTATGGCTACACCTTC. Its protein product is CASSLEGGSGLNYGYTF.

The chain has TRBV5-1 and TRBJ2-1; TRBD1 agrees at 9 bases. CDR3 size: 15 residues. The J segment lost 4 bases and the V segment lost 2 bases, leaving 4 bases of the junction unmatched. The germline CDR1 and CDR2 sequences are SGHRS and YFSETQ. CDR3 in DNA: TGCGCCAGCAGCTTACAGGGGGCTGAATACAATGAGCAGTTCTTC. Translation gives CASSLQGAEYNEQFF.

The sample holds many counts of this clonotype. The rearrangement joins TRBV20-1 to TRBJ2-5; D is possibly TRBD1 (5 bases). V lost 2 bases and J lost 6, with 19 bases in between. CDR3 length: 15 amino acids. Germline CDR1 and CDR2: DFQATT and SNEGSKA (reference sequence). The CDR3 protein is CSARQSTDIKKTQYF. In nucleotides, the CDR3 is TGCAGTGCTAGACAATCTACGGACATCAAGAAGACCCAGTACTTC.

This clonotype was found many times. V is TRBV2 and J is TRBJ2-1; 9 positions match TRBD2. The CDR3 has 15 residues. Germline V gene lookup returns CDR1 SNHLY and CDR2 FYNNEI. The V gene end was trimmed by 0 bases and the J gene end by 4 bases; junction bases not matched to a gene: 1. The CDR3 protein is CASSEARGGYNEQFF. The DNA for the CDR3 is TGTGCCAGCAGTGAAGCGCGGGGGGGTTACAATGAGCAGTTCTTC.

This clonotype was seen at least ten times. The rearrangement joins TRBV27 to TRBJ2-2, with 10 bases that match TRBD2. V dropped 9 bases and J dropped 7; count of bases not matched to a gene: 5. This CDR3 is built from 13 residues. Germline V gene lookup returns CDR1 MNHEY and CDR2 SMNVEV (reference sequence). CDR3 coding DNA: TGTGCCAGTTCACTAGCGGGAAACGGGGAGCTGTTTTTT. Amino acid sequence: CASSLAGNGELFF.

This clonotype was seen ten or more times. V and J are TRBV5-1 and TRBJ2-1; 7 nucleotides align to TRBD2. The germline V gene has CDR1 SGHRS and CDR2 YFSETQ. The length of the CDR3 is 14 residues. Germline trimming cut 0 bases from V and 6 bases from J; bases unmatched to any gene: 3. The chain's CDR3 is CASSLGGGSNEQFF. The CDR3 nucleotides are TGCGCCAGCAGCTTGGGGGGAGGGAGCAATGAGCAGTTCTTC.

This clonotype was recorded many times. The chain recombines TRBV5-5 with TRBJ1-1; D remains ambiguous. Trimming stripped 1 base from V and 1 base from J, with 8 bases between. The CDR3 totals 14 residues. Germline values: CDR1 SGHKS, CDR2 YYEKEE (reference sequence). The CDR3 bases are TGTGCCAGCAGCTTGCACCAAGAGAACACTGAAGCTTTCTTT. As protein: CASSLHQENTEAFF.

The sample holds a few counts of this clonotype. The V and J genes are TRBV24-1 and TRBJ2-7; TRBD2 might be the D (7 bases). The CDR3 covers 14 residues. Per germline, CDR1 KGHDR and CDR2 SFDVKD. Trimming cost V 4 bases and J 9 bases, with 18 bases left between them. CDR3 sequence: CATSEGGGRTRQYF. The CDR3 nucleotides are TGTGCCACCAGTGAGGGGGGGGGCCGAACGCGGCAGTACTTC.

There are a few counts of this clonotype. The chain employs TRBV3-1 and TRBJ2-6; no clear D gene. V was cut by 2 bases and J by 0 bases, with 8 bases left in between. CDR3 length: 16 amino acids. Germline V CDR1 and CDR2: LGHDT, YNNKEL (reference sequence). The CDR3 protein is CASSQHRISGANVLTF. The DNA for the CDR3 is TGTGCCAGCAGCCAACATCGTATCTCTGGGGCCAACGTCCTGACTTTC.

This clonotype was picked up many times. The chain is built from TRBV5-1 and TRBJ1-1, with D uncertain. Germline lookup yields CDR1 SGHRS and CDR2 YFSETQ. This CDR3 comprises 13 residues. The V end lost 2 bases, the J end lost 0 bases, and 5 bases lay between the germline ends. The CDR3 is CASSFSMNTEAFF. The DNA for the CDR3 is TGCGCCAGCAGCTTCTCTATGAACACTGAAGCTTTCTTT.

This chain joins TRBV5-8 and TRBJ2-4; the D gene is possibly TRBD1 (5 bases). V was trimmed by 4 bases and J by 4 bases, leaving 6 bases between them. CDR1 and CDR2 from the germline V gene are SGHTS and YDEGEE. This CDR3 is built from 12 residues. CDR3 in DNA: TGTGCCAGCAGCAGGGGAAAAAACATTCAGTACTTC. Translation gives CASSRGKNIQYF.

In its sample, this clonotype was seen many times. V and J are TRBV3-1 and TRBJ1-5; D gene unclear. The CDR3 contains 12 residues. Germline-derived CDR1 and CDR2 are LGHDT and YNNKEL (reference sequence). V dropped 4 bases and J dropped 8 bases, with 9 bases sitting between them. The CDR3 region is CASSRPGEPQHF. The CDR3 DNA reads as TGTGCCAGCAGCCGCCCCGGGGAGCCCCAGCATTTT.

This clonotype was detected ten times or more. The CDR3 protein is CATEDWGTDTQYF. The CDR3 bases are TGTGCCACCGAGGACTGGGGCACAGATACGCAGTATTTT. V usage is TRBV10-3 and J usage is TRBJ2-3; maybe TRBD2 (5 bases). The CDR3 covers 13 residues. Germline V gene data show CDR1 as ENHRY and CDR2 as SYGVKD. Trimming removed 10 bases at V and 1 base at J, with 12 bases between.

The V gene is TRBV7-2, the J gene TRBJ2-5; a possible D gene is TRBD1 (6 bases). V dropped 1 base and J dropped 2 bases, with 14 bases sitting between them. This CDR3 spans 16 amino acids. In germline, CDR1 is SGHTA, CDR2 FQGNSA. The CDR3 sequence is CASSLVRGGIQETQYF. In DNA form, the CDR3 reads TGTGCCAGCAGCTTAGTTCGAGGGGGAATTCAAGAGACCCAGTACTTC.

This clonotype occurred many times. The genes are TRBV20-1 and TRBJ2-1, with 9 nucleotides matching TRBD2. Germline V gene data show CDR1 as DFQATT and CDR2 as SNEGSKA (reference sequence). The CDR3 runs 13 residues. Trimming removed 5 bases from V and 9 bases from J; junction bases left unmatched: 8. The CDR3 loop is CSAHGGGALEQFF. The CDR3 nucleotides read TGCAGTGCTCACGGCGGGGGGGCCCTTGAGCAGTTCTTC.

About this clonotype: Possible read error: a much larger clone is one base away. The genes are TRBV12-3 or TRBV12-4 and TRBJ2-1, with 14 bases identical to TRBD2. CDR3 length: 19 amino acids. CDR3 region: CARSLIPTTSGGANNEQFF. In DNA form, the CDR3 reads TGTGCCCGCAGTTTAATCCCTACGACTAGCGGGGGGGCCAATAATGAGCAGTTCTTC.

The sample holds many counts of this clonotype. The V call is TRBV25-1, the J call TRBJ2-7; 11 bases align to TRBD1. V lost 6 bases, J lost 4 bases, and 5 bases stayed unmatched. The CDR3 spans 14 residues. From germline, CDR1 is MGHDK and CDR2 SYGVNS. DNA for the CDR3: TGTGCCAGCAGAAGGACAGGGGGCGGATACGAGCAGTACTTC. Encoded protein: CASRRTGGGYEQYF.

The sample holds many counts of this clonotype. In DNA form, the CDR3 reads TGCAGCGTTCTAACGTCCGGGTATGGCTACACCTTC. Amino acid sequence: CSVLTSGYGYTF. The chain joins TRBV29-1 to TRBJ1-2, with D unclear. The CDR3 covers 12 residues. Germline CDR1 SQVTM, CDR2 ANQGSEA. Trimming shortened V by 5 bases and J by 5 bases, and 12 bases separated the two germline ends.

For this clonotype: Possible read error: a much larger clone is one base away. Here the CDR3 reads CASSLEGLAGVVNEPFF. CDR3 DNA sequence: TGCGCCAGCAGCTTGGAGGGACTAGCGGGAGTAGTAAATGAGCCGTTCTTC. The V call is TRBV5-1, the J call TRBJ2-1, with 14 nucleotides matching TRBD2. Germline lookup yields CDR1 SGHRS and CDR2 YFSETQ. The CDR3 runs 17 residues.

This clonotype was picked up many times. The chain employs TRBV5-1 and TRBJ2-3; TRBD1 matches at 8 bases. Germline V gene sequence: CDR1 SGHRS, CDR2 YFSETQ. CDR3 size: 14 residues. Trimming cost V 4 bases and J 6 bases; bases outside gene matches: 7. The CDR3 loop is CASSMDRASDTQYF. The CDR3, as DNA: TGCGCCAGCAGCATGGACAGGGCCTCCGATACGCAGTATTTT.